Shown below are 6 T cell receptor beta chains from a single sample sequenced in a study of blood T cell repertoires in COVID-19. Data came from immunoSEQ multiplex PCR; TCRdb stores just in-frame clones and leaves some out. The sample holds 250,000 or so clones, approximately 88% seen once. The source material was PBMCs or T cells enriched from blood (not recorded which). The receptors shown here come from a woman aged 35 to 49 who had been exposed to COVID-19.

The genes are TRBV11-3 and TRBJ2-3; 11 nucleotides match TRBD2. Germline CDR1 reads SGHNT; CDR2 reads YENEEA. After removal of 6 bases from V and 5 bases from J, the junction contained 7 bases not matched to a gene. The length of the CDR3 is 15 residues. CDR3 coding DNA: TGTGCCAGCAGTCTTAGCGGGGGGGCAGGAGATACGCAGTATTTT. This codes for CASSLSGGAGDTQYF.

As concerns this clone: The germline gene is not matched at one end of the junction; a read error may be the cause. This rearrangement joins TRBV5-1 to TRBJ2-2; 7 nucleotides line up with TRBD2. This CDR3 comprises 17 residues. Germline V gene sequence: CDR1 SGHRS, CDR2 YFSETQ. The CDR3 DNA sequence: TGTGCCAGCAGCTTGTCAGCCAGCGGGGAGGTTTCCGGGGAGCTGTTTTTT. It encodes CASSLSASGEVSGELFF.

The rearrangement joins TRBV15 to TRBJ1-3; the D is unclear. Deletions cut 5 bases from V and 0 bases from J, with 14 bases between. The germline V gene encodes CDR1 LNHNV and CDR2 YYDKDF (reference sequence). The CDR3 covers 16 residues. CDR3 amino acids: CATSAVFVSSGNTIYF. CDR3 nucleotide sequence: TGTGCCACCAGCGCTGTTTTTGTGAGCTCTGGAAACACCATATATTTT.

This chain joins TRBV3-1 (or the pseudogene TRBV3-2) and TRBJ2-1, with 11 positions matching TRBD2. The V gene's germline CDR1 is LGHDT and CDR2 YNNKEL (reference sequence). Unmatched junction bases numbered 9, after V lost 1 base and J lost 7 bases. This CDR3 comprises 17 residues. In DNA form, the CDR3 reads TGTGCCAGCAGCCAAGGTAGCGGGGGGGCGATCGGAAATGAGCAGTTCTTC. Translating it yields CASSQGSGGAIGNEQFF.

The chain combines TRBV7-6 with TRBJ1-1; TRBD1 matches at 12 bases. This CDR3 is 16 amino acids long. After removal of 5 bases from V and 4 bases from J, the junction contained 8 bases not matched to a gene. The germline gives CDR1 SGHVS, CDR2 FNYEAQ. The CDR3 DNA reads as TGTGCCAGCAGCGCGGGACAGGGGGCCGAGGGCACTGAAGCTTTCTTT. Translation: CASSAGQGAEGTEAFF. Using reference TRBV7-6 and TRBJ1-1 for the parts outside the CDR3, the full variable domain is GAGVSQSPRYKVTKRGQDVALRCDPISGHVSLYWYRQALGQGPEFLTYFNYEAQQDKSGLPNDRFSAERPEGSISTLTIQRTEQRDSAMYRCASSAGQGAEGTEAFFGQGTRLTVV.

The V and J genes are TRBV18 and TRBJ2-4, with D tentatively TRBD1 (6 bases). The germline CDR1 and CDR2 sequences are KGHSH and LQKENI. The CDR3 consists of 17 residues. V was trimmed by 4 bases and J by 1 base, leaving 17 bases between them. This chain's CDR3 is CASSLQLQGTAKNIQYF. The CDR3 nucleotides read TGTGCCAGCTCACTTCAATTACAGGGTACTGCCAAAAACATTCAGTACTTC. The entire variable domain, with the rest obtained from reference TRBV18 and TRBJ2-4, is as follows: NAGVMQNPRHLVRRRGQEARLRCSPMKGHSHVYWYRQLPEEGLKFMVYLQKENIIDESGMPKERFSAEFPKEGPSILRIQQVVRGDSAAYFCASSLQLQGTAKNIQYFGAGTRLSVL.